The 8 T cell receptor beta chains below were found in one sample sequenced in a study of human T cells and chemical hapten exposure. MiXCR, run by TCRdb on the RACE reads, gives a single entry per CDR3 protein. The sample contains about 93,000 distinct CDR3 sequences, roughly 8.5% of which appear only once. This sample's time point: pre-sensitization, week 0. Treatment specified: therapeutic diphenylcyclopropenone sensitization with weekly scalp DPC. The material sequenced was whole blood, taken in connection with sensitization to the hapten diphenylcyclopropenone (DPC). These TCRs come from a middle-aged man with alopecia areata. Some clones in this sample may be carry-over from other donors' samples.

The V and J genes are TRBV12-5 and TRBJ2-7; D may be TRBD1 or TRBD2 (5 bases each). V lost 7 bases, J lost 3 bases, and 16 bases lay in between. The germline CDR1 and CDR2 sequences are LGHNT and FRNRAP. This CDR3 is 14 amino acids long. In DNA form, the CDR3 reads TGTGCTAGTGATTTATTTCAGGGAGACTACGAGCAGTACGTC. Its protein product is CASDLFQGDYEQYV.

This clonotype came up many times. The DNA of the CDR3 is TGTGCCAGCAGCTTGGGCCCAAGCGGGAGGGACGGTTACGAGCAGTACTTC. Its translation: CASSLGPSGRDGYEQYF. The chain couples TRBV7-9 to TRBJ2-7; 10 bases align to TRBD2. CDR1 and CDR2 (germline): SEHNR, FQNEAQ (reference sequence). Losses at the gene ends were 3 bases for V and 4 bases for J; bases not matched to a gene: 12. The CDR3 loop spans 17 amino acids.

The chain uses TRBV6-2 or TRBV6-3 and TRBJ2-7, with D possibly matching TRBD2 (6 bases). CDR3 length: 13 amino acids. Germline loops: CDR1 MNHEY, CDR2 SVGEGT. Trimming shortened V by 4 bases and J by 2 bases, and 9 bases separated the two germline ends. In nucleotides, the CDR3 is TGTGCCAGCAGTTTAGGACTACCCTACGAGCAGTACGTC. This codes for CASSLGLPYEQYV.

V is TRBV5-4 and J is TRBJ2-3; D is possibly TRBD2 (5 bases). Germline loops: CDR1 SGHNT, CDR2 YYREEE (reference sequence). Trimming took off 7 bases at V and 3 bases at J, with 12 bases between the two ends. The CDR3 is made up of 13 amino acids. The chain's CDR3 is CASSTLGTDTQYF. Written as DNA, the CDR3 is TGTGCCAGCTCGACACTAGGAACAGATACGCAGTATTTT.

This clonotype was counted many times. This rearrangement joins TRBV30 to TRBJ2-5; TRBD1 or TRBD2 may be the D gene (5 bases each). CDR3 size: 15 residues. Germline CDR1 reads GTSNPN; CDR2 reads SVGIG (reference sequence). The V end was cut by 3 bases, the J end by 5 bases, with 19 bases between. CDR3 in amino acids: CAWSPWGSNGETQYF. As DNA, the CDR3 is TGTGCCTGGAGCCCGTGGGGGTCAAACGGGGAGACCCAGTACTTC.

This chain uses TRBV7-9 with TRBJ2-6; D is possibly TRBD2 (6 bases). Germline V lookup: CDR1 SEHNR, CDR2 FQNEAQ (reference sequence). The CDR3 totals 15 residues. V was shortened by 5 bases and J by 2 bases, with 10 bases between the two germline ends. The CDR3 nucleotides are TGTGCCAGCAGCCCGTCGGGGGCTGGGGCCAACGTCCTGACTTTC. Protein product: CASSPSGAGANVLTF. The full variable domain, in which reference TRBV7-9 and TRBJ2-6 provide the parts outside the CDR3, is DTGVSQNPRHKITKRGQNVTFRCDPISEHNRLYWYRQTLGQGPEFLTYFQNEAQLEKSRLLSDRFSAERPKGSFSTLEIQRTEQGDSAMYLCASSPSGAGANVLTFGAGSRLTVL.

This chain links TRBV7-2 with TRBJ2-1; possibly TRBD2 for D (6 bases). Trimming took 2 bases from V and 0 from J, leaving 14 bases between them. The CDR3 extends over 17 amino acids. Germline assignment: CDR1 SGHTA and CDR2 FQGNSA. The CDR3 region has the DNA TGTGCCAGCAGCTTAACTGGGGGACTGAGCTCCTACAATGAGCAGTTCTTC. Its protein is CASSLTGGLSSYNEQFF.

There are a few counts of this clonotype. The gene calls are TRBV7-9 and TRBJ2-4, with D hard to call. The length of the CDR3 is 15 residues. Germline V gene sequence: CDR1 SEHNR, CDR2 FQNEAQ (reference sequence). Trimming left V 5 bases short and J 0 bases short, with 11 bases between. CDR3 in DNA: TGTGCCAGCAGCGGGTCCTGGGTAGCCAAAAACATTCAGTACTTC. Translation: CASSGSWVAKNIQYF.